The clone carrying this TCR beta chain was seen only a few times. The target antigen is unknown. Germline V gene sequence: CDR1 DFQATT, CDR2 SNEGSKA (reference sequence). This CDR3 has 13 residues. V lost 3 bases, J lost 7 bases, and 2 bases stayed unmatched. This entry belongs to a study of CD8 T cells in ankylosing spondylitis. Regarding the study as a whole: Reportedly, disease-linked clones are significantly enriched in ankylosing spondylitis patients' matched synovial fluid. Earlier work had already found some motif variants in reactive arthritis synovial fluid and blood. Several highly homologous variants formed a TCR beta motif that appeared characteristic of ankylosing spondylitis blood.

It was by quantitative 5'-RACE with molecular barcodes that TCR beta libraries were made. MiXCR, applied by TCRdb to the 5' RACE reads, yields one record per CDR3 protein. The sample holds 350,000 or so distinct CDR3 sequences, about 15% seen once. The J gene is TRBJ2-2, the V gene TRBV20-1; 10 bases map to TRBD1. Material: blood, either unsorted or a sorted T cell fraction (not recorded which). The receptor was isolated from a male donor with ankylosing spondylitis or in good health (not recorded which). The chain's CDR3 is CSARTGGLGELFF. The CDR3 DNA is TGCAGTGCTAGGACAGGGGGCCTCGGGGAGCTGTTTTTT.